This paragraph covers one TCR beta chain sequence. As yet, its antigen is unknown. This entry comes from a study of cytomegalovirus exposure and HLA in healthy donors. Study results and caveats: In a later analysis, at a false discovery rate of 0.05, roughly 17,000 TCR beta sequences matched HLA alleles. As confirmed in vitro, three CMV-associated chains were specific for CMV antigens. Equally common other TCR beta chains were less clonally expanded than HLA-associated ones, a later analysis found.

Between the trimmed V and J ends, which lost 6 bases and 0 bases, there was a span of 22 bases. This CDR3 has 17 amino acids. CDR1 and CDR2 from the germline V gene are SQVTM and ANQGSEA. The PCR contained 60 Vbeta and 13 Jbeta primers. Using immunoSEQ multiplex PCR, the repertoire was profiled, and TCRdb retains in-frame clones only, with some absent. The sample includes about 86,000 clones, around 70% of them seen just once. This sequence originates from a man in his fifties or sixties in good health and CMV-seronegative. Sequencing was done on a sample of PBMCs. The chain has TRBV29-1 and TRBJ2-3, with a weak D call TRBD2 (6 bases). The CDR3 nucleotides are TGCAGCGTCCGGGACTCAGGTTGGTCCGAGAGCACAGATACGCAGTATTTT. It encodes CSVRDSGWSESTDTQYF.